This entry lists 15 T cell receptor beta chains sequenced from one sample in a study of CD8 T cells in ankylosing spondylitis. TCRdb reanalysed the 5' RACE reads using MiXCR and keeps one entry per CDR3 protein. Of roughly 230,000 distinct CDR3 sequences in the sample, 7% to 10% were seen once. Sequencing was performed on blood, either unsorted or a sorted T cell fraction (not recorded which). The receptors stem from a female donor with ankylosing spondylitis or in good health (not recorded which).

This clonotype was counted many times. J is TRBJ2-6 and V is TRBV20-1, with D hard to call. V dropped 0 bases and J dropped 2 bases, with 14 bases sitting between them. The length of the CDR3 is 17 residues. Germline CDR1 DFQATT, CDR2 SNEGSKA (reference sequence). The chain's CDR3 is CSARDWAAPPGANVLTF. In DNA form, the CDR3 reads TGCAGTGCTAGAGATTGGGCAGCCCCCCCTGGGGCCAACGTCCTGACTTTC.

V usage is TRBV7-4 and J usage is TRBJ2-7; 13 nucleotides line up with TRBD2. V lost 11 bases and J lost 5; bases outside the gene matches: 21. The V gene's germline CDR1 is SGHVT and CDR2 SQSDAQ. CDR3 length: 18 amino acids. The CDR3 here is CACCHGWGTSGKGDEQYF. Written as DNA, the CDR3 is TGTGCCTGCTGCCACGGTTGGGGGACTAGCGGGAAAGGTGACGAGCAGTACTTC. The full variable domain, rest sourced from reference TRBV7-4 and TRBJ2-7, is GAGVSQSPRYKVAKRGRDVALRCDSISGHVTLYWYRQTLGQGSEVLTYSQSDAQRDKSGRPSGRFSAERPERSVSTLKIQRTEQGDSAVYLCACCHGWGTSGKGDEQYFGPGTRLTVT.

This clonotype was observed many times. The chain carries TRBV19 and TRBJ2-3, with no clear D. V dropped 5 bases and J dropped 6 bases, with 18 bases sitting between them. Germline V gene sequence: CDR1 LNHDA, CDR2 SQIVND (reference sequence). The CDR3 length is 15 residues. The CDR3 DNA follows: TGTGCCAGTAGTCCTGAATCGGTTGCGACCGATACGCAGTATTTT. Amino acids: CASSPESVATDTQYF.

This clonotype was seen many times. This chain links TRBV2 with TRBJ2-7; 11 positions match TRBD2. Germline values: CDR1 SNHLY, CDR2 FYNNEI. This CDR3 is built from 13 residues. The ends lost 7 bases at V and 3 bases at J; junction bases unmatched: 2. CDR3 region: CASTGTSGYEQYF. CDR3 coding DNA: TGTGCCAGCACCGGGACTAGCGGCTACGAGCAGTACTTC. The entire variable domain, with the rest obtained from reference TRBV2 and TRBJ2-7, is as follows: EPEVTQTPSHQVTQMGQEVILRCVPISNHLYFYWYRQILGQKVEFLVSFYNNEISEKSEIFDDQFSVERPDGSNFTLKIRSTKLEDSAMYFCASTGTSGYEQYFGPGTRLTVT.

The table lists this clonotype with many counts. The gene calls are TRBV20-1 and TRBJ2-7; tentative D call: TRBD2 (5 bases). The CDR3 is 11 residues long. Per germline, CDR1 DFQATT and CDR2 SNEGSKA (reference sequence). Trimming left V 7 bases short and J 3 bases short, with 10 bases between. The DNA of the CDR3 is TGCAGTGTGGGAGTGCGCTACGAGCAGTACTTC. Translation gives CSVGVRYEQYF.

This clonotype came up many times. This chain's CDR3 is CASSTGPAEAFF. The CDR3 DNA reads TGTGCCAGCAGTACCGGACCCGCTGAAGCTTTCTTT. This chain uses TRBV27 with TRBJ1-1; D not certain. The ends were cut back, 5 bases at V and 6 bases at J, with 10 bases in the middle. CDR3 length: 12 residues. Germline CDR1 reads MNHEY; CDR2 reads SMNVEV (reference sequence).

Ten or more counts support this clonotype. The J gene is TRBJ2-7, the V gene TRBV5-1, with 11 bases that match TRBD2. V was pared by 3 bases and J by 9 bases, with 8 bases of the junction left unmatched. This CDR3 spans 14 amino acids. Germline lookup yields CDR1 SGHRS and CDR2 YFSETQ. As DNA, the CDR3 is TGCGCCAGCAGCTCCAACCTAGCGGGAGGTGTGCAGTACTTC. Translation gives CASSSNLAGGVQYF.

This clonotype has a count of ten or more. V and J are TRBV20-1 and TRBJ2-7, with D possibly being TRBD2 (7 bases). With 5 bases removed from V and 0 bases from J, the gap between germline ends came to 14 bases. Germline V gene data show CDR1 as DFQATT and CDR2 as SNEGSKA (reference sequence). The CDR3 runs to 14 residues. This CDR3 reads CSASGGGVSYEQYF. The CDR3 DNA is TGCAGTGCTTCAGGAGGGGGGGTCTCCTACGAGCAGTACTTC.

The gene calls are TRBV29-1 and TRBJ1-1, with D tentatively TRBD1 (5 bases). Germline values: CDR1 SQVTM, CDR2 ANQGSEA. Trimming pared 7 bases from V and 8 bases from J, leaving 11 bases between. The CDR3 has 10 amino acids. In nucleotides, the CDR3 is TGCAGCGCTTTGACAGTAGAAGCTTTCTTT. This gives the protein CSALTVEAFF.

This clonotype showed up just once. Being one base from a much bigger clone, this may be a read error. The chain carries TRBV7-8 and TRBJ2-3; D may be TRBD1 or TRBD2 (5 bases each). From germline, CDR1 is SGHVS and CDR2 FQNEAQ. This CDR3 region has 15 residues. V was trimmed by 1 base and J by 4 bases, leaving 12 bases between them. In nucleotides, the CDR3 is TGTGCCAGCAGCTTAGGGGGGACGCACGCAGATACGCAGTATTTT. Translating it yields CASSLGGTHADTQYF.

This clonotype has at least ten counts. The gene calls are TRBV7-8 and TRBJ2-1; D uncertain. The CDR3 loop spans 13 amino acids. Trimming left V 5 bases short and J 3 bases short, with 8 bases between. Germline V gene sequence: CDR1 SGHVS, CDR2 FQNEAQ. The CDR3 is CASSQGYYNEQFF. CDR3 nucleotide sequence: TGTGCCAGCAGCCAAGGGTACTACAATGAGCAGTTCTTC.

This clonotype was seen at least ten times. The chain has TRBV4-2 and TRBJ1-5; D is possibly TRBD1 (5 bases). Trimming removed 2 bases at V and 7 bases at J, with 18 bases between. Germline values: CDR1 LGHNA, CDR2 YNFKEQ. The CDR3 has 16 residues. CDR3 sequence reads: CASSQTGTVLWQPQHF. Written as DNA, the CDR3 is TGTGCCAGCAGCCAAACCGGGACTGTCCTTTGGCAGCCCCAGCATTTT.

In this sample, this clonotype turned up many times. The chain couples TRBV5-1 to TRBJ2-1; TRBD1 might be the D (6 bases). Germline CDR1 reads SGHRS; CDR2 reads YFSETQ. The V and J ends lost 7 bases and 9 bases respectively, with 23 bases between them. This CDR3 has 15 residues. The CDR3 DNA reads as TGCGCCAGCGTCCCGATGGCAGGGGTATCTGGTGAGCAGTTCTTC. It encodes CASVPMAGVSGEQFF.

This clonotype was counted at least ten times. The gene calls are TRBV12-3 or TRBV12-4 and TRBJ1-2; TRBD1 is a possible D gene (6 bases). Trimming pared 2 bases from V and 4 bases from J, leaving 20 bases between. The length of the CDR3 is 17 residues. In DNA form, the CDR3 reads TGTGCCAGCAGTTTATCTTTGTTAGGGGGGCAAGGCTATGGCTACACCTTC. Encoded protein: CASSLSLLGGQGYGYTF.

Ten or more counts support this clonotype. The DNA of the CDR3 is TGCGCCAGCAGTCTGACGACATCCAGGGGTCAGCCCCAGCATTTT. It codes for CASSLTTSRGQPQHF. The V gene is TRBV4-3, the J gene TRBJ1-5, with D tentatively TRBD1 (6 bases). In germline, CDR1 is LGHNA, CDR2 YSLEER. V lost 6 bases to trimming and J lost 6 bases, with 18 bases between them. The CDR3 length is 15 residues.